This T cell receptor (beta chain) originates from a study of blood T cell repertoires in COVID-19. Study summary: In each case, the material was cDNA or gDNA derived from T cells, B-cell-depleted T cells, or PBMCs.

Measured with immunoSEQ multiplex PCR; TCRdb has only the in-frame clones, and not every one. The repertoire holds 200,000 to 250,000 clones, with 80% to 90% as singletons. CDR1 SGHTA and CDR2 FQGNSA come from the germline V gene. Deletions cut 8 bases from V and 0 bases from J, with 17 bases between. There are 17 residues in the CDR3. The chain employs TRBV7-2 and TRBJ1-6, with unresolved D. This receptor was identified in a man aged 18-30 years with active or convalescent COVID-19. Sequencing was carried out using peripheral blood. CDR3 coding DNA: TGTGCCAGCGGCCGCTCGACGGGGAGCTCCTATAATTCACCCCTCCACTTT. Translated, it gives CASGRSTGSSYNSPLHF.